A selection of T cell receptor beta chains follows, all from one sample in a study of cytomegalovirus exposure and HLA in healthy donors. This table comes from immunoSEQ multiplex PCR, and its TCRdb copy is limited to in-frame clones, with some not included. In the table there are around 19,000 clones, more than 80% of which are singletons. The sample comprised PBMCs. The receptors come from a human donor in good health. CDR3s include the opening cysteine and the closing phenylalanine or tryptophan. The D gene is left open where the match is weak. The size entry is marked missing in some rows and otherwise reads once, few, many or a size class.

d_call | j_call | v_call | clone_size | cdr3_nt | cdr3_aa
- | TRBJ1-2 | TRBV27 | - | TGTGCCAGCAGTACGAGGGGAGGTGTATCCGGCTACACCTTC | CASSTRGGVSGYTF
TRBD2 | TRBJ2-1 | TRBV5-6 | - | TGTGCCAGCAGCCGCGGGGGCAATGAGCAGTTCTTC | CASSRGGNEQFF
TRBD2 | TRBJ2-4 | TRBV5-1 | - | TGCGCCAGCAGCTTTTGGTCTAGCGGGGTGGGAACCAAAAACATTCAGTACTTC | CASSFWSSGVGTKNIQYF
- | TRBJ1-2 | TRBV19 | - | TGTGCCAGTACCACCGGGAGGGCTAACTATGGCTACACCTTC | CASTTGRANYGYTF
- | TRBJ1-1 | TRBV29-1 | - | TGCAGCGTTGCCCATACAGGGTACACTGAAGCTTTCTTT | CSVAHTGYTEAFF
- | TRBJ1-1 | TRBV6-5 | few | TGTGCCAGCAGCCTCACATCGAACACTGAAGCTTTCTTT | CASSLTSNTEAFF
- | TRBJ1-3 | TRBV4-2 | - | TGTGCCAGCAGCCAAGAAGACACCAGCTCTGGAAACACCATATATTTT | CASSQEDTSSGNTIYF
TRBD1 | TRBJ1-4 | TRBV5-4 | few | TGTGCCAGCAGCTTGGGACAGGGCGAAAAACTGTTTTTT | CASSLGQGEKLFF
- | TRBJ1-1 | TRBV5-1 | - | TGCGCCAGCACCATGGGGGCGCAGGGAGAAGCTTTCTTT | CASTMGAQGEAFF
- | TRBJ1-1 | TRBV19 | - | TGTGCCAGTAGCTACCGAGGAACTGAAGCTTTCTTT | CASSYRGTEAFF
TRBD1 | TRBJ2-2 | TRBV2 | - | TGTGCCCGACGGACAGGAAACACCGGGGAGCTGTTTTTT | CARRTGNTGELFF
- | TRBJ1-2 | TRBV6-5 | - | TGTGCCAGCAGCCCAGGGATCGGCTATGGCTACACCTTC | CASSPGIGYGYTF
TRBD1 | TRBJ2-2 | TRBV5-1 | - | TGCGCCAGCAGCAAATTTAGACAGGGGTCCGTAACCGGGGAGCTGTTTTTT | CASSKFRQGSVTGELFF
TRBD1 | TRBJ1-6 | TRBV6-1 | medium-sized | TGTGCCAGCACCGACAGGGGGGATTCACCCCTCCACTTT | CASTDRGDSPLHF
TRBD1 | TRBJ2-1 | TRBV27 | - | TGTGCCAGCAAGGGGCAGGGGGCAGGCGAGCAGTTCTTC | CASKGQGAGEQFF
- | TRBJ2-6 | TRBV2 | - | TGTGCCACCGGTAGGGGGGGCGGTGGGGCCAACGTCCTGACTTTC | CATGRGGGGANVLTF
- | TRBJ1-1 | TRBV9 | - | TGTGCCAGCAGCGTACTAGGATTGAACACTGAAGCTTTCTTT | CASSVLGLNTEAFF
- | TRBJ1-2 | TRBV27 | - | TGTGCCAGCAGTCCCCGGACAGCGGGGGGTGGCTACACCTTC | CASSPRTAGGGYTF
- | TRBJ1-1 | TRBV4-3 | - | TGCGCCAGCAGCCAAGATGGGGCCAGGAACACTGAAGCTTTCTTT | CASSQDGARNTEAFF
TRBD2 | TRBJ2-7 | TRBV25-1 | - | TGTGCCAGCAGTGTGGGGGGGGGAACCTACGAGCAGTACTTC | CASSVGGGTYEQYF
- | TRBJ1-6 | TRBV4-3 | - | TGCGCCAGCAGCCAAGATTCGGGTGGCAGAAAAAGGTATAATTCACCCCTCCACTTT | CASSQDSGGRKRYNSPLHF
- | TRBJ1-3 | TRBV6-5 | - | TGTGCCAGCAGTTTTAATTCTGGAAACACCATATATTTT | CASSFNSGNTIYF
- | TRBJ2-4 | TRBV4-3 | few | TGCGCCAGCAGCCAACATCAGGGCAGGTCAAACATTCAGTACTTC | CASSQHQGRSNIQYF
TRBD1 | TRBJ2-1 | TRBV11-2 | - | TGTGCCAGCAGCACAGACAGGGTCCGGCAGCATGAGCAGTTCTTC | CASSTDRVRQHEQFF
- | TRBJ1-4 | TRBV30 | - | TGTGCCTGGGGGGCATTGGGTGAAAAACTGTTTTTT | CAWGALGEKLFF
- | TRBJ1-2 | TRBV7-2 | - | TGTGCCAGCAGCTTCGAGGCTATACCGAGCCTCTATGGCTACACCTTC | CASSFEAIPSLYGYTF
- | TRBJ2-2 | TRBV6-5 | - | TGTGCCAGCAGGACGACAGGGAACACCGGGGAGCTGTTTTTT | CASRTTGNTGELFF
- | TRBJ1-5 | TRBV7-9 | - | TGTGCCAGCAGCTTAACAGGGCCTCAACAGCCCCAGCATTTT | CASSLTGPQQPQHF